This T cell receptor (beta chain) was sequenced during a study of CD8+ T cells in alopecia areata. Per the germline V gene, CDR1 is SQVTM and CDR2 is ANQGSEA. The CDR3 has 15 residues. Extracted from the samples, RNA was reverse transcribed into cDNA to serve as the sequencing template. Clones were sequenced by immunoSEQ multiplex PCR, and TCRdb holds only the in-frame ones, with some missing. The sample holds some 180,000 clones, approximately 50% seen once. Treatment meaning: oral pan-JAK inhibitor, 5-10 mg twice daily. In the case of this clone: Sequence at one end of the junction differs from germline and may be a read error. The sample holds other DNA sequences that translate to the same CDR3.

This rearrangement joins TRBV29-1 to TRBJ1-1; D remains unclear. This receptor was identified in a human donor with alopecia areata. The material was CD8+ T cells sorted from blood, obtained between weeks 51 and 52, from a patient treated with tofacitinib. The CDR3 coding sequence is TGCAGCGTTGAAGGGGGTCGGGTCGGGAACACTGAGGCTTTCTTT. Protein product: CSVEGGRVGNTEAFF.